The text below deals with one T cell receptor beta chain. Its antigen is not yet known. No per-base quality is available; no much larger clone lies one base away. From its cysteine to its phenylalanine, the CDR3 spans 15 amino acids. The sequence is cut down to CDR3 DNA, 45 bases in frame from base 1. The germline V gene yields SNHLY for CDR1 and FYNNEI for CDR2. V and J lose 3 bases and 0 bases, and a span of 11 bases separates them. The immunoSEQ Assay was used to sequence TCRbeta CDR3 regions. After extraction, genomic DNA underwent amplification by bias-controlled multiplex PCR, followed by high-throughput sequencing. The authors processed their data as follows. To quantify the absolute abundance of each unique TCRbeta CDR3 region, sequences were collapsed and filtered. T cell fraction was estimated by normalizing TCRbeta template counts to usable DNA, with usable DNA measured through amplification of reference genes found in all nucleated cells. Repertoire TCRs were annotated as SARS-CoV-2-specific by exact matching of V gene, CDR3 amino acid sequence and J gene to a known reactive TCR set. MIRA supplied the reference SARS-CoV-2 TCR set, which was filtered for enrichment in COVID-19-positive ImmuneCODE repertoires so that public or cross-reactive TCRs were removed. Drawing on the MIRA antigens, annotated TCRs were analysed further at the level of specific ORF or position within ORF. Breadth was defined as the number of annotated unique rearrangements divided by the total number of unique productive rearrangements, and depth was defined as the summed frequency of the annotated unique rearrangements. Group comparisons of TCR breadth used two-sided Wilcoxon rank-sum tests. The source is immuneACCESS, and TCRdb retained only in-frame sequences with V and J called. Part of the clones is not carried over; for the studies checked, unresolved V genes explain less than half of this, and the remainder is unexplained. That table furnishes V, J and clone size, whereas the DNA furnished D and trimming. The sample contains 500,000 or so clones, 85% to 90% of them found a single time. Clones ranked in the top ten supply about 2.4% of the sample.

Per the publication, the treatment or condition label means: some 20 received Ad26.COV2.S at low or high dose, single or two shots; roughly five received placebo; per-sample allocation not given. Repertoires of vaccine and placebo recipients were sequenced from samples collected on day 63 after the first injection. In Cohort 1b, fewer than 30 adults aged 18-55 years were enrolled at a single site in Boston, USA, between 29 July and 7 August 2020. Ad26.COV2.S was a replication-incompetent adenovirus type 26 vector that expressed a prefusion-stabilized SARS-CoV-2 spike protein derived from the original Wuhan strain. The sample is drawn from a study of Ad26.COV2.S vaccination and SARS-CoV-2 variants (dated by TCRdb to the early 2020s). General notes on the study: Vaccine-arm donors came from COV1001, a multicentre, randomized, double-blind, placebo-controlled phase I-IIa trial of Ad26.COV2.S in healthy adults. The specificity and breadth of SARS-CoV-2-reactive T cell receptors after Ad26.COV2.S vaccination were assessed by TCRbeta repertoire sequencing. Trial participants were randomized into five groups of five, in which low-dose or high-dose Ad26.COV2.S was given once or twice, or placebo was given on both occasions. A total of 32 samples were included in the TCR-sequenced set, comprising roughly 19 Ad26.COV2.S vaccine recipients, 5 placebo recipients and 8 SARS-CoV-2 convalescent individuals. Ad26.COV2.S was given intramuscularly at 5x10^10 or 1x10^11 viral particles, as a single shot or as two shots 56 days apart. Investigators remained blinded to trial group allocation during experiments and outcome assessment.

Here is what the overall study found, with its caveats: After vaccination, substantial breadth of spike-specific CD8+ and CD4+ T cell responses was reported. Compared with placebo recipients, Ad26.COV2.S recipients showed higher spike-specific TCR breadth (P = 0.0014). Comparable non-spike TCR breadth was observed between vaccine and placebo recipients, consistent with only spike being contained in the vaccine. According to the authors, total T cell responses may have been underestimated by the TCR breadth and depth analyses. Comparing responses between vaccine doses or regimens was not something the study was powered to do.

This clonotype was sampled from a person between 18 and 65 years old who received the Ad26.COV2.S COVID-19 vaccine or a placebo. The chain is encoded by TRBV2 joined to TRBJ1-1; the D region possibly corresponds to TRBD1 (5 bases align). Sequenced here: peripheral blood, sampled in a trial of Ad26.COV2.S vaccine versus placebo. The CDR3 is CASSEEVGVNTEAFF. The DNA is as follows: TGTGCCAGCAGTGAGGAGGTGGGGGTGAACACTGAAGCTTTCTTT.